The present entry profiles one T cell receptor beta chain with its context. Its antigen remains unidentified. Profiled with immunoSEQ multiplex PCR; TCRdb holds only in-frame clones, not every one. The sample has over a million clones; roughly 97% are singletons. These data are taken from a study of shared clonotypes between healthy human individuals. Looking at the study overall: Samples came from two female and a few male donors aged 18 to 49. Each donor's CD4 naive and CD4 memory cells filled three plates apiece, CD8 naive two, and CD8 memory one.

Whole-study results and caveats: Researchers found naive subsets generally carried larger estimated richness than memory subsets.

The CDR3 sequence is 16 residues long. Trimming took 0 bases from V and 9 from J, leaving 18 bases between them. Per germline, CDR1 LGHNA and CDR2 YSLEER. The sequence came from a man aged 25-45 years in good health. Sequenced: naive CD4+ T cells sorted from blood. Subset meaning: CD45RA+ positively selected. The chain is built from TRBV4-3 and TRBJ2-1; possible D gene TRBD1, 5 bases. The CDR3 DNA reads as TGCGCCAGCAGCCAAGATTCCCCGACAGTCGGTTTTGAGCAGTTCTTC. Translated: CASSQDSPTVGFEQFF.